Each of the 24 T cell receptor beta chains below was sequenced from the same sample in a study of T-cell memory formation after mild COVID-19. One entry per CDR3 protein, called by TCRdb with MiXCR from the 5' RACE reads. Of some 250,000 distinct CDR3 sequences detected, over 8.5% appear once; the ten largest clones hold 20% to 25%. Sequenced input: PBMCs or a T cell subset sorted from them (not recorded which). These receptor sequences come from a man aged 18 to 29 who had mild COVID-19 (a few samples of this study predate the infection). Cell type and time point are not known.

This clonotype was observed a handful of times. This rearrangement joins TRBV11-3 to TRBJ2-2; D perhaps matches TRBD2 (6 bases). V was trimmed by 8 bases and J by 14 bases, leaving 21 bases between them. The CDR3 is 13 residues long. CDR1 and CDR2 from the germline V gene are SGHNT and YENEEA. CDR3 sequence: CASGRRAGSRLFF. The CDR3 nucleotides are TGTGCCAGCGGACGGAGGGCAGGGAGTAGACTGTTTTTT.

This clonotype appeared a few times. The chain employs TRBV5-6 and TRBJ2-7; D gene ambiguous. In germline, CDR1 is SGHDT, CDR2 YYEEEE. The CDR3 spans 15 residues. Trimming took off 0 bases at V and 5 bases at J, with 15 bases between the two ends. This CDR3 reads CASSLVSDIGDEQYF. The CDR3 DNA reads as TGTGCCAGCAGCTTGGTCAGCGACATTGGAGACGAGCAGTACTTC.

CDR3 coding DNA: TGTGCCAGCAGCTTAGTTGCAGGGACGTACACCGGGGAGCTGTTTTTT. It specifies CASSLVAGTYTGELFF. The V call is TRBV7-2, the J call TRBJ2-2; tentatively, D is TRBD1 or TRBD2 (5 bases each). Germline CDR1 SGHTA, CDR2 FQGNSA. The length of the CDR3 is 16 residues. With 1 base removed from V and 3 bases from J, the gap between germline ends came to 12 bases.

This clonotype came up a few times. V and J are TRBV6-2 or TRBV6-3 and TRBJ2-7; D call uncertain. The germline V and J ends were trimmed by 4 bases and 3 bases, with 4 bases remaining between them. The CDR3 consists of 11 residues. Germline lookup yields CDR1 MNHEY and CDR2 SVGEGT. The CDR3 loop reads CASSSNYEQYF. The CDR3 DNA sequence: TGTGCCAGCAGTTCCAACTACGAGCAGTACTTC.

This chain links TRBV6-5 with TRBJ1-4, with 7 bases fitting TRBD1. V gave up 1 base and J gave up 0 bases; unmatched junction bases: 11. The CDR3 loop spans 19 amino acids. Germline CDR1 MNHEY, CDR2 SVGAGI. CDR3 DNA sequence: TGTGCCAGCAGTTACTTACCCCCGGGACAGTATGCAACTAATGAAAAACTGTTTTTT. It translates to CASSYLPPGQYATNEKLFF.

This chain connects TRBV7-2 to TRBJ2-5; no definite D call. The germline CDR1 and CDR2 sequences are SGHTA and FQGNSA. The germline V and J ends were trimmed by 1 base and 5 bases, with 8 bases remaining between them. The CDR3 is 13 amino acids. The CDR3 nucleotides are TGTGCCAGCAGCTTAGGGGTTCGGGAGACCCAGTACTTC. Residues: CASSLGVRETQYF.

V gene TRBV4-2 combines with J gene TRBJ2-3; a possible D gene is TRBD2 (5 bases). V gave up 0 bases and J gave up 0 bases, with 13 bases separating them. This CDR3 spans 17 amino acids. Germline V CDR1 and CDR2: LGHNA, YNFKEQ. The DNA for the CDR3 is TGTGCCAGCAGCCAAGATGTCGGGGAGAGGAGCACAGATACGCAGTATTTT. It codes for CASSQDVGERSTDTQYF.

V gene TRBV10-3 combines with J gene TRBJ1-6, with D hard to call. This CDR3 contains 13 residues. V dropped 3 bases and J dropped 8 bases, with 8 bases sitting between them. Germline values: CDR1 ENHRY, CDR2 SYGVKD. In DNA, the CDR3 is TGTGCCATCAGTGACAGAACGGATTCACCCCTCCACTTT. This codes for CAISDRTDSPLHF.

The chain carries TRBV11-2 and TRBJ1-3; tentatively, D is TRBD1 (6 bases). V lost 5 bases, J lost 0 bases, and 14 bases lay in between. Per germline, CDR1 SGHAT and CDR2 FQNNGV. CDR3 length equals 16 residues. CDR3 in amino acids: CASSHPGAPSGNTIYF. The CDR3, as DNA: TGTGCCAGCAGCCACCCAGGGGCACCCTCTGGAAACACCATATATTTT.

There are a few counts of this clonotype. This chain connects TRBV7-8 to TRBJ1-5, with 9 bases fitting TRBD1. The CDR3 spans 15 residues. V was pared by 5 bases and J by 3 bases, with 5 bases of the junction left unmatched. CDR1 SGHVS and CDR2 FQNEAQ come from the germline V gene. CDR3 coding DNA: TGTGCCAGCAGCCCGAGGGACAGGGACAATCAGCCCCAGCATTTT. It is translated as CASSPRDRDNQPQHF.

This clonotype has just a few counts. The V and J genes are TRBV7-9 and TRBJ1-1; D not certain. This CDR3 spans 13 amino acids. Germline lookup yields CDR1 SEHNR and CDR2 FQNEAQ (reference sequence). The germline V and J ends were trimmed by 6 bases and 1 base, with 9 bases remaining between them. The CDR3, as DNA: TGTGCCAGCAGGCGCGAAGGGAACACTGAAGCTTTCTTT. Protein: CASRREGNTEAFF.

The CDR3 nucleotides are TGCAGTGCTTTTAGCGGGGATGGCACAGATACGCAGTATTTT. As protein: CSAFSGDGTDTQYF. The V gene is TRBV20-1, the J gene TRBJ2-3, with TRBD2 matching over 8 bases. The CDR3 loop spans 14 amino acids. CDR1 and CDR2 (germline): DFQATT, SNEGSKA (reference sequence). V shed 5 bases, J shed 1 base, and the junction held 5 bases outside the gene matches.

This clonotype was seen repeatedly, ten times or more. V gene TRBV7-2 combines with J gene TRBJ2-3; TRBD2 aligns across 11 bases. The CDR3 is made up of 16 amino acids. Trimming removed 2 bases from V and 2 bases from J; junction bases left unmatched: 3. The germline V gene has CDR1 SGHTA and CDR2 FQGNSA. The DNA of the CDR3 is TGTGCCAGCAGCTTACTAGCGGGGGGACCCACAGATACGCAGTATTTT. Its translation: CASSLLAGGPTDTQYF.

Comments on this clonotype: Just one base apart from a much larger clone, this may be a read error. The chain combines TRBV4-3 with TRBJ2-3; TRBD2 is a possible D gene (6 bases). The length of the CDR3 is 15 residues. Looked up from germline, CDR1 is LGHNA and CDR2 is YSLEER. The CDR3 DNA follows: TGCGCCAGCAGCTCTCGGGGGTGGGTGTCAGATAAGCAGTATTTT. Amino acids: CASSSRGWVSDKQYF.

J is TRBJ2-1 and V is TRBV4-1; 9 bases align to TRBD2. The J segment lost 7 bases and the V segment lost 0 bases, leaving 4 bases of the junction unmatched. This CDR3 contains 15 residues. The germline V gene encodes CDR1 MGHRA and CDR2 YSYEKL. Written as DNA, the CDR3 is TGCGCCAGCAGCCAAGAATTCCTAGCGGGGAATGAGCAGTTCTTC. Residues: CASSQEFLAGNEQFF.

The chain carries TRBV27 and TRBJ2-7; D is unclear. CDR1 is MNHEY, CDR2 SMNVEV, per germline (reference sequence). Trimming stripped 5 bases from V and 12 bases from J, with 20 bases between. CDR3 length equals 13 residues. CDR3 nucleotides: TGTGCCAGCAGTCCCCACCGGGTTAAGAGGAGGTACGTC. This sequence encodes CASSPHRVKRRYV.

The chain has TRBV5-1 and TRBJ1-6; 7 bases are a match to TRBD1. V lost 4 bases to trimming and J lost 8 bases; unmatched junction nucleotides: 9. Germline V lookup: CDR1 SGHRS, CDR2 YFSETQ. The CDR3 is 15 amino acids. CDR3 residues: CASSTDRDAYSPLHF. CDR3 nucleotide sequence: TGCGCCAGCAGCACCGACAGGGACGCCTATTCACCCCTCCACTTT.

J is TRBJ2-3 and V is TRBV25-1, with 12 bases aligning to TRBD2. The ends lost 8 bases at V and 6 bases at J; junction bases unmatched: 9. From germline, CDR1 is MGHDK and CDR2 SYGVNS. The CDR3 spans 15 residues. For the CDR3, the DNA is TGTGCCAGCTCCAGGACTAGCGGGGTGCGGGATACGCAGTATTTT. It yields the protein CASSRTSGVRDTQYF. Drawing the rest from reference TRBV25-1 and TRBJ2-3, the complete variable domain is EADIYQTPRYLVIGTGKKITLECSQTMGHDKMYWYQQDPGMELHLIHYSYGVNSTEKGDLSSESTVSRIRTEHFPLTLESARPSHTSQYLCASSRTSGVRDTQYFGPGTRLTVL.

V usage is TRBV6-2 or TRBV6-3 and J usage is TRBJ2-7, with D possibly being TRBD1 (6 bases). Germline V gene sequence: CDR1 MNHEY, CDR2 SVGEGT. The CDR3 is 14 residues long. V gave up 0 bases and J gave up 2 bases, with 8 bases separating them. The CDR3 here is CASSYSTGAYEQYF. The DNA for the CDR3 is TGTGCCAGCAGTTACTCGACAGGAGCCTACGAGCAGTACTTC.

This clonotype was seen more than once but under ten times. CDR3 coding DNA: TGTGCCAGCAGCTTGGAAGTTTGGGAATCACCCCTCCACTTT. Its protein is CASSLEVWESPLHF. V and J are TRBV5-6 and TRBJ1-6; D is undetermined. Trimming removed 0 bases from V and 10 bases from J, with 11 bases in between. Germline V gives CDR1 SGHDT, CDR2 YYEEEE. The CDR3 spans 14 residues. Full variable domain (rest looked up from reference TRBV5-6 and TRBJ1-6): DAGVTQSPTHLIKTRGQQVTLRCSPKSGHDTVSWYQQALGQGPQFIFQYYEEEERQRGNFPDRFSGHQFPNYSSELNVNALLLGDSALYLCASSLEVWESPLHFGNGTRLTVT.

The CDR3 here is CASSPGQGSGNTIYF. The CDR3 bases are TGTGCCAGCAGCCCAGGACAGGGGTCTGGAAACACCATATATTTT. The J gene is TRBJ1-3, the V gene TRBV12-3 or TRBV12-4; 9 bases are shared with TRBD1. This CDR3 is built from 15 residues. Unmatched junction bases numbered 4, after V lost 6 bases and J lost 1 base.

The chain has TRBV4-1 and TRBJ1-4, with TRBD1 matching over 8 bases. The CDR3 length is 16 residues. The V segment lost 4 bases and the J segment 0 bases; nucleotides outside the gene matches: 4. Per the germline V gene, CDR1 is MGHRA and CDR2 is YSYEKL. CDR3 in amino acids: CASSPGQAATNEKLFF. CDR3 coding DNA: TGCGCCAGCAGCCCGGGACAGGCTGCAACTAATGAAAAACTGTTTTTT.

This clonotype was recorded a few times. The chain links TRBV3-1 to TRBJ2-3; perhaps TRBD1 as D (6 bases). V was pared by 8 bases and J by 2 bases, with 17 bases between. The CDR3 consists of 15 residues. Germline lookup yields CDR1 LGHDT and CDR2 YNNKEL (reference sequence). This CDR3 reads CASGKWDTYTDTQYF. CDR3 nucleotides: TGTGCCAGCGGCAAGTGGGACACTTACACAGATACGCAGTATTTT.

The V gene is TRBV9, the J gene TRBJ2-3; D is ambiguous. Trimming shortened V by 0 bases and J by 3 bases, and 11 bases separated the two germline ends. Germline lookup yields CDR1 SGDLS and CDR2 YYNGEE. CDR3 size: 15 residues. In nucleotides, the CDR3 is TGTGCCAGCAGCGTAGAGGGCCTTGGGACAGATACGCAGTATTTT. Amino acid sequence: CASSVEGLGTDTQYF.